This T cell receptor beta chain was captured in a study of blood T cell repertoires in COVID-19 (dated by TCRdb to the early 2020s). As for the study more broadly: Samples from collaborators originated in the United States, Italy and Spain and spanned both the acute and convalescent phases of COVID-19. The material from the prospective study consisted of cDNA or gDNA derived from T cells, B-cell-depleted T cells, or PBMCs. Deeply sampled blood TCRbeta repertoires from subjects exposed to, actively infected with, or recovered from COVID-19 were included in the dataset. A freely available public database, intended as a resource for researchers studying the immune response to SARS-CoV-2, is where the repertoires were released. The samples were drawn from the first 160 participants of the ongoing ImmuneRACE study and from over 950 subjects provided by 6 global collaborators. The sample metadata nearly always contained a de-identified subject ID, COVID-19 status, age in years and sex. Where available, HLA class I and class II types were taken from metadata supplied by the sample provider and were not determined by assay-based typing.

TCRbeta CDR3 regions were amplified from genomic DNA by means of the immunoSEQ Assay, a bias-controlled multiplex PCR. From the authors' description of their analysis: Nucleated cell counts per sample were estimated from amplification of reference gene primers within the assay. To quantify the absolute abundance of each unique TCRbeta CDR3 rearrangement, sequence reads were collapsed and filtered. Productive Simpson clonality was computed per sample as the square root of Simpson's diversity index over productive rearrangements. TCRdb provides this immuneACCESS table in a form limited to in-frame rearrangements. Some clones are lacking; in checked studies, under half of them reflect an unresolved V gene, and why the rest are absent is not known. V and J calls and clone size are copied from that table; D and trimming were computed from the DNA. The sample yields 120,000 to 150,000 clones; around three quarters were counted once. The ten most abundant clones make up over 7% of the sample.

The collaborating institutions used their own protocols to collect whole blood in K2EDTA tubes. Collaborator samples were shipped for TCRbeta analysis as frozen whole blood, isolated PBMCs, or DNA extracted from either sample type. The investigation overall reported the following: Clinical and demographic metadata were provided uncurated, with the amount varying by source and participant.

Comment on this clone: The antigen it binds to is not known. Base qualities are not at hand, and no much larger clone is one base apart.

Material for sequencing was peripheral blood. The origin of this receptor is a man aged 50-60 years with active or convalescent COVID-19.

The CDR3 protein: CASSPGTSGIFGGELFF. The nucleotide sequence reads TGTGCCAGCAGCCCGGGGACTAGCGGGATTTTTGGCGGGGAGCTGTTTTTT. The sequence joins TRBV5-4 to TRBJ2-2; 13 bases in between match TRBD2. Trimmed from V: 4 bases; trimmed from J: 7 bases; junction bases lacking a gene match: 10. For CDR1 and CDR2, the germline V gene (reference sequence) lists SGHNT and YYREEE. Its CDR3 holds 17 amino acids, cysteine through phenylalanine. Of all the DNA, just the CDR3 is kept, 51 bases in frame from base 1.